This T cell receptor (beta chain) appears in the sequencing data of a study of identical twins. From the 5' RACE reads, TCRdb called clonotypes with MiXCR, one entry per CDR3 protein. The data contain around 340,000 distinct CDR3 sequences, approximately 13% of them singletons. In the case of this clonotype: The antigen is undetermined.

Study-level findings and limits: The conclusions drew on cross-sectional statistical analysis instead of tracking the same donors. Fewer insertions marked abundant cord blood beta clonotypes; young adult naive trended weakly, memory not at all.

V gave up 5 bases and J gave up 3 bases; unmatched junction bases: 4. The CDR3 totals 14 residues. This same sample was also taken into another study, of yellow fever vaccine responses in identical twins.

The receptor comes from a woman younger than 35 in good health. The rearrangement links TRBV12-3 or TRBV12-4 to TRBJ2-1; 7 positions agree with TRBD1. What was sequenced was CD8+ T cells sorted from blood. CDR3 DNA sequence: TGTGCCAGCAGTCCTAACAGGGGCTACAATGAGCAGTTCTTC. Translating gives CASSPNRGYNEQFF.